These T cell receptor beta chains were read from a single sample in a study of T cell responses to AZD1222 COVID-19 vaccine. Sequenced by immunoSEQ multiplex PCR; TCRdb stores in-frame clones only, minus some. Among about 130,000 clones, about 87% were seen once, and the ten largest hold under 2.5%. Material: peripheral blood, obtained on day 0 of AZD1222 vaccination. The receptors derive from an adult in good health. CDR3s include the opening cysteine and the closing phenylalanine or tryptophan. A D gene is named only where the DNA matches it firmly. Where a row states a size, it is once, few, many or the class of an expanded clone; other rows omit it.

abundance: once
d_gene: NA
v_gene: TRBV5-4
j_gene: TRBJ1-1
CDR3aa: CASSFFLNTEAFF
CDR3nt: TGTGCCAGCAGCTTTTTCTTGAACACTGAAGCTTTCTTT

abundance: NA
d_gene: NA
v_gene: TRBV28
j_gene: TRBJ1-1
CDR3aa: CASSFQGTRNTEAFF
CDR3nt: TGTGCCAGCAGTTTTCAAGGGACACGGAACACTGAAGCTTTCTTT

abundance: NA
d_gene: TRBD1
v_gene: TRBV19
j_gene: TRBJ2-2
CDR3aa: CASSIVAGGASGELFF
CDR3nt: TGTGCCAGTAGTATAGTGGCAGGGGGCGCCTCCGGGGAGCTGTTTTTT

abundance: NA
d_gene: NA
v_gene: TRBV10-3
j_gene: TRBJ2-7
CDR3aa: CAISETLGGGSNSYEQYF
CDR3nt: TGTGCCATCAGTGAGACCCTGGGAGGGGGCAGTAACTCCTACGAGCAGTACTTC

abundance: once
d_gene: TRBD1
v_gene: TRBV27
j_gene: TRBJ2-7
CDR3aa: CASSLSGTGDWYEQYF
CDR3nt: TGTGCCAGCAGTTTATCGGGGACAGGGGACTGGTACGAGCAGTACTTC

abundance: NA
d_gene: TRBD1
v_gene: TRBV10-3
j_gene: TRBJ1-2
CDR3aa: CAIGRRDRELDYGYTF
CDR3nt: TGTGCCATCGGTCGCCGGGACAGGGAACTGGACTATGGCTACACCTTC

abundance: NA
d_gene: NA
v_gene: TRBV24-1
j_gene: TRBJ2-2
CDR3aa: CATELENTGELFF
CDR3nt: TGTGCCACCGAGCTAGAGAACACCGGGGAGCTGTTTTTT

abundance: NA
d_gene: NA
v_gene: TRBV9
j_gene: TRBJ1-3
CDR3aa: CASSPRGAGRNTIYF
CDR3nt: TGTGCCAGCAGCCCGCGGGGGGCAGGGCGGAACACCATATATTTT

abundance: NA
d_gene: TRBD2
v_gene: TRBV9
j_gene: TRBJ2-7
CDR3aa: CASSVGLAAYEQYF
CDR3nt: TGTGCCAGCAGCGTAGGACTAGCGGCCTACGAGCAGTACTTC

abundance: NA
d_gene: TRBD2
v_gene: TRBV6-5
j_gene: TRBJ2-1
CDR3aa: CASGLAPHEQFF
CDR3nt: TGTGCCAGTGGACTAGCGCCCCATGAGCAGTTCTTC

abundance: NA
d_gene: TRBD1
v_gene: TRBV28
j_gene: TRBJ1-1
CDR3aa: CASSPGQVGNTEAFF
CDR3nt: TGTGCCAGCAGTCCTGGACAGGTGGGGAACACTGAAGCTTTCTTT

abundance: NA
d_gene: NA
v_gene: TRBV10-3
j_gene: TRBJ1-2
CDR3aa: CAIRVSLKPDGVWNYGYTF
CDR3nt: TGTGCCATCAGAGTTTCGCTAAAGCCTGACGGTGTCTGGAACTATGGCTACACCTTC

abundance: NA
d_gene: NA
v_gene: TRBV6-5
j_gene: TRBJ2-7
CDR3aa: CASRAPGHEQYF
CDR3nt: TGTGCCAGCAGGGCCCCTGGCCACGAGCAGTACTTC

abundance: NA
d_gene: NA
v_gene: TRBV18
j_gene: TRBJ1-6
CDR3aa: CASSPGQVYNSPLHF
CDR3nt: TGTGCCAGCTCACCGGGGCAGGTGTATAATTCACCCCTCCACTTT

abundance: NA
d_gene: NA
v_gene: TRBV28
j_gene: TRBJ1-2
CDR3aa: CASSLNRGPVYGYTF
CDR3nt: TGTGCCAGCAGTCTCAACCGGGGTCCGGTCTATGGCTACACCTTC

abundance: once
d_gene: NA
v_gene: TRBV9
j_gene: TRBJ2-7
CDR3aa: CASSVDYRDEQYF
CDR3nt: TGTGCCAGCAGCGTAGATTATCGGGATGAGCAGTACTTC

abundance: once
d_gene: NA
v_gene: TRBV19
j_gene: TRBJ1-1
CDR3aa: CASRDGRGVRLNTEAFF
CDR3nt: TGTGCCAGTAGGGACGGCCGGGGAGTTAGGCTGAACACTGAAGCTTTCTTT

abundance: NA
d_gene: TRBD2
v_gene: TRBV5-5
j_gene: TRBJ2-7
CDR3aa: CASSIASGSFEQYF
CDR3nt: TGTGCCAGCAGCATCGCTAGCGGGAGTTTCGAGCAGTACTTC

abundance: NA
d_gene: TRBD1
v_gene: TRBV13
j_gene: TRBJ1-1
CDR3aa: CASSYKQGAAMNTEAFF
CDR3nt: TGTGCCAGCAGCTATAAACAGGGGGCTGCCATGAACACTGAAGCTTTCTTT

abundance: NA
d_gene: NA
v_gene: TRBV6-5
j_gene: TRBJ1-2
CDR3aa: CASSYPVGGGYYGYTF
CDR3nt: TGTGCCAGCAGTTACCCCGTAGGGGGGGGCTACTATGGCTACACCTTC

abundance: NA
d_gene: NA
v_gene: TRBV10-3
j_gene: TRBJ1-1
CDR3aa: CAISGSGNTEAFF
CDR3nt: TGTGCCATCAGTGGGTCGGGGAACACTGAAGCTTTCTTT

abundance: once
d_gene: NA
v_gene: TRBV6-5
j_gene: TRBJ2-7
CDR3aa: CASSKEQGNSYEQYF
CDR3nt: TGTGCCAGCAGCAAGGAACAGGGAAACTCCTACGAGCAGTACTTC